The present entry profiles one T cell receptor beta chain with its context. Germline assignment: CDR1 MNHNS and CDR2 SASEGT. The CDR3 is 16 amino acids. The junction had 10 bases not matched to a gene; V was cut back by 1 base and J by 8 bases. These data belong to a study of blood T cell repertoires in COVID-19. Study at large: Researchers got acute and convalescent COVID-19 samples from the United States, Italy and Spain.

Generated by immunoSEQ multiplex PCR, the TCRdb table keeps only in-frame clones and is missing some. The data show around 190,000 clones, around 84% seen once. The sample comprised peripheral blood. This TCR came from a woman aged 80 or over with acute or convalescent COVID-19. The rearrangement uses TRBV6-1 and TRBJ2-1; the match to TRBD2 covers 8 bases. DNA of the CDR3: TGTGCCAGCAGTGAAGGGTTTCGGGAGGGCCGCTATGAGCAGTTCTTC. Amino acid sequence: CASSEGFREGRYEQFF.